This TCR beta chain was observed in a study of identical twins. MiXCR, run by TCRdb on the 5' RACE reads, gives a single entry per CDR3 protein. The sample shows more than 650,000 distinct CDR3 sequences, roughly 6% of them seen only once. This clonotype was found many times. The source of this sequence is a young man in good health. The specimen sequenced was naive T cells sorted from blood.

The CDR3 DNA is TGCGCCAGCAGCCAAGCCGGACAGGTCACCGGGGAGCTGTTTTTT. It is translated as CASSQAGQVTGELFF. This chain connects TRBV4-1 to TRBJ2-2; TRBD1 aligns across 7 bases. The V segment lost 1 base and the J segment 4 bases; nucleotides outside the gene matches: 3. CDR3 size: 15 residues. Germline CDR1 MGHRA, CDR2 YSYEKL.